This T cell receptor beta chain was retrieved from a study of tumor-infiltrating lymphocytes in oesophageal squamous cell carcinoma. V lost 5 bases and J lost 3, with 13 bases in between. The germline V gene has CDR1 SGHTA and CDR2 FQGTGA. This CDR3 spans 14 amino acids. TCRdb used MiXCR to reprocess the PCR reads, holding one entry per CDR3 protein. This sample has 15,000 to 20,000 distinct CDR3 sequences; just under 40% occur once, and the top ten carry just under 20%. This receptor was taken from a male donor with esophageal squamous cell carcinoma. The rearrangement joins TRBV7-3 to TRBJ2-5, with D perhaps matching TRBD1 (5 bases). The sequenced material came from esophageal tumor tissue. The CDR3 bases are TGTGCCAGCAGCAGGGGCCTGTGGGAAGAGACCCAGTACTTC. Encoded protein: CASSRGLWEETQYF.